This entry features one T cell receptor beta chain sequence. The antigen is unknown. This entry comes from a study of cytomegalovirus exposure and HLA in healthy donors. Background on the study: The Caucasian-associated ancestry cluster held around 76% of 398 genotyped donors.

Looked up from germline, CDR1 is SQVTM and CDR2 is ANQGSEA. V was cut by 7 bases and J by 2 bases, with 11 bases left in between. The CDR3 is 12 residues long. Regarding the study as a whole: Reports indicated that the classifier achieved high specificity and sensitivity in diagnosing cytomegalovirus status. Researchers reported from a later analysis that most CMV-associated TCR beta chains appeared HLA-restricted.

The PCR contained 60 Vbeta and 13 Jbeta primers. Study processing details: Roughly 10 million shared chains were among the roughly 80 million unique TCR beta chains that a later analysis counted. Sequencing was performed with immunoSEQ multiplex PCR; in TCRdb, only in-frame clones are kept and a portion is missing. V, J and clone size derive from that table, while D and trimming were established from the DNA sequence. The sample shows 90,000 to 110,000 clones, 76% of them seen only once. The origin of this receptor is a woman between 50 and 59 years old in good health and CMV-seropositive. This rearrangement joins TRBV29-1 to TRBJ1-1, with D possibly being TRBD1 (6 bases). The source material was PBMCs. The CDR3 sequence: CSGSRGNTEAFF. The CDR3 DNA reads TGCAGCGGAAGCAGGGGAAACACTGAAGCTTTCTTT.